The 2 T cell receptor beta chains listed next were all sequenced from one sample in a study of blood T cell repertoires in COVID-19. The protocol was immunoSEQ multiplex PCR, while the TCRdb copy is restricted to in-frame clones and leaves out a portion. The table lists about 180,000 clones, over 65% of them singletons, with 18% in the top ten. Input material: peripheral blood. The receptors here all came from a person aged 65-85 years with COVID-19, enrolled during active disease.

This clone came up a few times. The genes are TRBV15 and TRBJ2-7; 7 bases fit TRBD1. Looked up from germline, CDR1 is LNHNV and CDR2 is YYDKDF (reference sequence). The CDR3 loop spans 14 amino acids. Losses at the gene ends were 3 bases for V and 4 bases for J; bases not matched to a gene: 6. CDR3 protein: CATSRLGTDYEQYF. The CDR3 DNA sequence: TGTGCCACCAGCAGGTTAGGGACAGATTACGAGCAGTACTTC.

The rearrangement uses TRBV19 and TRBJ2-2; 10 bases line up with TRBD1. CDR1 is LNHDA and CDR2 is SQIVND in the germline V gene (reference sequence). The CDR3 has 16 amino acids. Losses at the gene ends were 4 bases for V and 5 bases for J; bases not matched to a gene: 7. The CDR3 reads CASSRRDRGRTGELFF. DNA for the CDR3: TGTGCCAGTAGTAGGAGGGACAGGGGAAGAACCGGGGAGCTGTTTTTT.